This record covers a single T cell receptor beta chain. The data derive from a study of blood T cell repertoires in COVID-19. Study-wide background: Acute-phase and convalescent COVID-19 samples originated in the United States, Italy and Spain.

Germline lookup yields CDR1 SNHLY and CDR2 FYNNEI. V was cut by 6 bases and J by 4 bases, with 3 bases left in between. The CDR3 sequence is 11 residues long. As processed by the authors: Quantification of nucleated cells was approximated via reference gene primer amplification. Method: immunoSEQ multiplex PCR; TCRdb's copy keeps in-frame clones and lacks some. V and J calls and clone size follow that table, whereas D and trimming were derived from the DNA. In the table there are tens of thousands of clones, around nine tenths of which are singletons. This receptor was identified in a woman aged 45 to 65 in a cohort sampled during active COVID-19. The genes are TRBV2 and TRBJ2-2; D gene ambiguous. Sequenced: peripheral blood. The CDR3 protein is CASRLTGELFF. CDR3 nucleotide sequence: TGTGCCAGCAGACTCACCGGGGAGCTGTTTTTT.